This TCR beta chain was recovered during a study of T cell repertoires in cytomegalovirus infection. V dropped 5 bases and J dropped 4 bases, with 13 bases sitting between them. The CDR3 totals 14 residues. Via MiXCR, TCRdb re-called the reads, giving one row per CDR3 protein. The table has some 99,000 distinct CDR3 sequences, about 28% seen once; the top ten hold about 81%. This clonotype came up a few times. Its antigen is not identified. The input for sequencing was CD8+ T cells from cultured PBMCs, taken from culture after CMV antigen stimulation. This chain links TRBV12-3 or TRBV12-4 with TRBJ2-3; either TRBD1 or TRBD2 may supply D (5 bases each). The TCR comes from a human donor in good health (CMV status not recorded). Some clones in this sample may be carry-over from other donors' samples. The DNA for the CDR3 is TGTGCCAGCAGTCGACAGAGGGTGGCAGATACGCAGTATTTT. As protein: CASSRQRVADTQYF.